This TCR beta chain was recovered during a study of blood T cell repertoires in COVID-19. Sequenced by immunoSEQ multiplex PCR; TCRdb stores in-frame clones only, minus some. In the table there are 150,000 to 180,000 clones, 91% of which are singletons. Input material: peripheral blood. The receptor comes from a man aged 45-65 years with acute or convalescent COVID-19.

The CDR3 nucleotides read TGCGCCAGCAGTGAGCTTGGACTAGCGGGAGGGCCTCTGGACAATGAGCAGTTCTTC. It translates to CASSELGLAGGPLDNEQFF. The chain has TRBV10-2 and TRBJ2-1, with 15 bases fitting TRBD2. CDR3 length: 19 residues. Trimming cost V 2 bases and J 5 bases; bases outside gene matches: 10. CDR1 is WSHSY and CDR2 is SAAADI in the germline V gene.